This entry lists 18 T cell receptor beta chains sequenced from one sample in a study of T cell repertoires in cytomegalovirus infection. MiXCR, applied by TCRdb to the reads, yields one record per CDR3 protein. The sample contains 680,000 or so distinct CDR3 sequences, around a third of which appear only once. Antigens of these TCRs are unknown. The sample in question was cultured PBMCs, obtained from culture after CMV antigen stimulation. Source of these receptors: a human donor in good health (CMV status not recorded). Some clones in this sample may be carry-over from other donors' samples.

This clonotype came up many times. CDR3 residues: CASSLPAWSGGMNTEAFF. The CDR3 DNA is TGTGCCAGCAGCTTACCGGCCTGGTCAGGGGGAATGAACACTGAAGCTTTCTTT. The rearrangement links TRBV7-2 to TRBJ1-1, with TRBD1 matching over 7 bases. Germline values: CDR1 SGHTA, CDR2 FQGNSA. The V and J ends lost 2 bases and 0 bases, in that order; junction bases with no gene match: 12. The CDR3 has 18 amino acids.

This clonotype was detected many times. At one end the junction does not follow the germline gene, possibly because of a read error. The rearrangement links TRBV7-2 to TRBJ2-1, with D uncertain. Germline V gene lookup returns CDR1 SGHTA and CDR2 FQGNSA. CDR3 length equals 13 residues. CDR3 residues: CASNLPPNNEQFF. Written as DNA, the CDR3 is TGTGCCAGCAACTTACCTCCTAACAATGAGCAGTTCTTC.

The V call is TRBV2, the J call TRBJ2-4; D is undetermined. The ends were cut back, 1 base at V and 5 bases at J, with 6 bases in the middle. CDR3 length: 13 amino acids. Germline V gene sequence: CDR1 SNHLY, CDR2 FYNNEI. The CDR3 loop reads CASSEGPENIQYF. DNA of the CDR3: TGTGCCAGCAGTGAAGGTCCAGAAAACATTCAGTACTTC.

This clonotype has a single count. The chain combines TRBV7-2 with TRBJ2-3; 12 nucleotides match TRBD2. Per germline, CDR1 SGHTA and CDR2 FQGNSA. J was trimmed by 4 bases and V by 5 bases; bases with no gene match: 7. The CDR3 spans 16 residues. CDR3 DNA sequence: TGTGCCAGCAGCCCGAAGACTAGCGGGGGTGCAGATACGCAGTATTTT. Amino acid sequence: CASSPKTSGGADTQYF. Filled out from reference TRBV7-2 and TRBJ2-3, the complete variable domain reads GAGVSQSPSNKVTEKGKDVELRCDPISGHTALYWYRQSLGQGLEFLIYFQGNSAPDKSGLPSDRFSAERTGGSVSTLTIQRTQQEDSAVYLCASSPKTSGGADTQYFGPGTRLTVL.

In its sample, this clonotype was seen a few times. The V gene is TRBV20-1, the J gene TRBJ2-5, with D possibly called TRBD1 or TRBD2 (6 bases each). The CDR3 length is 19 residues. The V end was cut by 2 bases, the J end by 2 bases, with 27 bases between. Germline CDR1 is DFQATT and CDR2 is SNEGSKA (reference sequence). The CDR3 nucleotides are TGCAGTGCTAGAAACTACAGGGAGGTATATCCGAGGGGACAAGAGACCCAGTACTTC. Translated, it gives CSARNYREVYPRGQETQYF.

This clonotype was counted between two and nine times. The chain links TRBV7-9 to TRBJ2-7; the D gene is possibly TRBD1 (6 bases). V lost 5 bases to trimming and J lost 6 bases, with 11 bases between them. The CDR3 has 12 amino acids. Germline V gives CDR1 SEHNR, CDR2 FQNEAQ (reference sequence). The CDR3 sequence is CASSPGDREQYF. The CDR3 nucleotides read TGTGCCAGCAGCCCAGGGGATCGCGAGCAGTACTTC.

The chain employs TRBV6-2 or TRBV6-3 and TRBJ1-5; tentative D call: TRBD1 (5 bases). The CDR3 length is 14 residues. The V end was cut by 2 bases, the J end by 4 bases, with 9 bases between. Germline CDR1 and CDR2: MNHEY and SVGEGT. The CDR3 bases are TGTGCCAGCAGTTACATCAGGGTGAATCAGCCCCAGCATTTT. Its protein is CASSYIRVNQPQHF.

At least ten counts were recorded for this clonotype. The CDR3 nucleotides read TGTGCCAGCAGAAGGGACGGATCCCAGGCCTATGGCTACACCTTC. Its protein is CASRRDGSQAYGYTF. V gene TRBV6-2 or TRBV6-3 combines with J gene TRBJ1-2; D might be TRBD1 (5 bases). The CDR3 has 15 residues. Germline V CDR1 and CDR2: MNHEY, SVGEGT. V shed 6 bases and J shed 4 bases, with 18 bases lying between them.

This chain links TRBV7-8 with TRBJ2-5, with 8 bases matching TRBD2. With 7 bases clipped from V and 5 bases from J, the junction kept 18 bases outside the gene matches. The CDR3 loop spans 17 amino acids. Germline CDR1 is SGHVS and CDR2 is FQNEAQ. As DNA, the CDR3 is TGTGCCAGCACCCCAGGGCTGCCGGGGGGGCCCAGGGAGACCCAGTACTTC. Protein: CASTPGLPGGPRETQYF. The whole variable domain, filled in from reference TRBV7-8 and TRBJ2-5, reads GAGVSQSPRYKVAKRGQDVALRCDPISGHVSLFWYQQALGQGPEFLTYFQNEAQLDKSGLPSDRFFAERPEGSVSTLKIQRTQQEDSAVYLCASTPGLPGGPRETQYFGPGTRLLVL.

This clonotype was counted at least ten times. This rearrangement joins TRBV7-2 to TRBJ2-3, with 7 positions matching TRBD2. The germline V gene encodes CDR1 SGHTA and CDR2 FQGNSA. Trimming cost V 4 bases and J 0 bases; bases outside gene matches: 7. The CDR3 loop spans 16 amino acids. CDR3 residues: CASSSLGGGSTDTQYF. The CDR3 region has the DNA TGTGCCAGCAGCTCCCTTGGGGGGGGAAGCACAGATACGCAGTATTTT.

The chain joins TRBV10-3 to TRBJ1-1, with D possibly matching TRBD1 (6 bases). CDR1 is ENHRY, CDR2 SYGVKD, per germline. The CDR3 consists of 14 residues. Trimming removed 2 bases from V and 0 bases from J, with 7 bases in between. The CDR3 protein is CAISEGQMNTEAFF. CDR3 DNA: TGTGCCATCAGTGAGGGACAGATGAACACTGAAGCTTTCTTT.

The table lists this clonotype with a few counts. The rearrangement uses TRBV7-9 and TRBJ1-4, with D possibly matching TRBD1 (5 bases). V lost 5 bases and J 8 bases, leaving 15 bases between the germline ends. Germline CDR1 is SEHNR and CDR2 is FQNEAQ (reference sequence). The length of the CDR3 is 14 residues. CDR3 in amino acids: CASSPPGPGEKLFF. The CDR3, as DNA: TGTGCCAGCAGCCCCCCGGGACCTGGAGAAAAACTGTTTTTT.

This chain joins TRBV5-6 and TRBJ2-3; D possibly corresponds to TRBD2 (5 bases). There are 16 residues in the CDR3. Germline V gene data show CDR1 as SGHDT and CDR2 as YYEEEE. V lost 0 bases and J lost 3, with 14 bases in between. The CDR3 DNA reads TGTGCCAGCAGCTTGGAACGGGGTCCGTTTACAGATACGCAGTATTTT. This translates into CASSLERGPFTDTQYF.

The gene calls are TRBV12-3 or TRBV12-4 and TRBJ1-1, with a possible D match to TRBD1 (5 bases). The CDR3 spans 17 residues. V was shortened by 2 bases and J by 5 bases, with 21 bases between the two germline ends. The CDR3 loop reads CASSLNPSPGWGTEAFF. The CDR3 DNA reads as TGTGCCAGCAGTTTAAACCCTTCTCCAGGCTGGGGGACTGAAGCTTTCTTT.

This chain joins TRBV15 and TRBJ2-3; possible D gene TRBD1, 6 bases. V gave up 0 bases and J gave up 2 bases, with 12 bases separating them. The CDR3 totals 16 residues. The V gene's germline CDR1 is LNHNV and CDR2 YYDKDF (reference sequence). CDR3 amino acids: CATSRDATGLTDTQYF. For the CDR3, the DNA is TGTGCCACCAGCAGAGACGCGACAGGCCTCACAGATACGCAGTATTTT.

This clonotype was detected only a few times. The chain links TRBV27 to TRBJ2-3; the D is unclear. The CDR3 totals 15 residues. Germline lookup yields CDR1 MNHEY and CDR2 SMNVEV (reference sequence). Trimming took 5 bases from V and 2 from J, leaving 14 bases between them. Here the CDR3 reads CASSPRIRATDTQYF. The CDR3 DNA reads TGTGCCAGCAGTCCTAGGATTCGGGCCACAGATACGCAGTATTTT.

This clonotype has more than one count but fewer than ten. This rearrangement joins TRBV4-1 to TRBJ2-3; 10 nucleotides align to TRBD2. CDR3 length equals 17 residues. Germline loops: CDR1 MGHRA, CDR2 YSYEKL. J was trimmed by 3 bases and V by 0 bases; bases with no gene match: 6. This CDR3 is CASSQEPSGGPTDTQYF. DNA for the CDR3: TGCGCCAGCAGCCAAGAACCTAGCGGGGGACCTACAGATACGCAGTATTTT.

The chain couples TRBV28 to TRBJ1-1, with D unclear. Trimming shortened V by 6 bases and J by 0 bases, and 23 bases separated the two germline ends. Germline V gene data show CDR1 as MDHEN and CDR2 as SYDVKM. This CDR3 comprises 18 residues. The CDR3 is CASRPYLGQAFLNTEAFF. The DNA of the CDR3 is TGTGCCAGCAGACCTTATCTGGGTCAGGCTTTTTTGAACACTGAAGCTTTCTTT.